A selection of T cell receptor beta chains follows, all from one sample in a study of blood T cell repertoires in COVID-19. Assay used: immunoSEQ multiplex PCR; TCRdb lists only in-frame clones, some missing. The top ten hold 1.7% of the sample, which has 110,000 to 150,000 clones, about 90% seen once. Material for sequencing was peripheral blood. Source of these receptors: a woman aged 50 to 60 with acute or convalescent COVID-19. CDR3s include the opening cysteine and the closing phenylalanine or tryptophan. Fields, in order: V gene, clone size, D gene, J gene, CDR3 DNA, CDR3 protein. D genes are given only for firm matches. Expanded clones are given a class, and other clones once, few, many or no size at all.

TRBV2	.	.	TRBJ1-1	TGTGCCAGCAGTGAAGGGCATACGAACACTGAAGCTTTCTTT	CASSEGHTNTEAFF
TRBV5-4	.	.	TRBJ1-2	TGTGCCAGCAGCTTGGGGGCCGCAGAGAACTATGGCTACACCTTC	CASSLGAAENYGYTF
TRBV5-1	.	.	TRBJ2-2	TGCGCCAGCAGCTTCTCGGACAGTTCCTACCCCGGGGAGCTGTTTTTT	CASSFSDSSYPGELFF
TRBV11-1	.	.	TRBJ2-4	TGTGCCAGCAGCTTAGGGCCGAGCCCGGAGCAAAACATTCAGTACTTC	CASSLGPSPEQNIQYF
TRBV5-1	.	TRBD2	TRBJ2-7	TGCGCCAGCAGCTTAATTAGGTCTAGCGGAGTCTACGAGCAGTACTTC	CASSLIRSSGVYEQYF
TRBV25-1	once	TRBD2	TRBJ2-5	TGTGCCAGCAGTGCCACTAGCGGGGTCGAGACCCAGTACTTC	CASSATSGVETQYF
TRBV12-2	.	.	TRBJ2-7	TGTGCAAGTCGCTTAAGGGACAGCGCCCAGGGGCAGTACTTC	CASRLRDSAQGQYF
TRBV6-8	once	.	TRBJ2-7	TGTGCCAACGCCCGGGACAATCCCCCAGAGTGGTCCTACGAGCAGTACTTC	CANARDNPPEWSYEQYF
TRBV7-3	.	.	TRBJ2-2	TGTGCCAGCAGGCGTCCCGGGACACCTGGCGCGAACACCGGGGAGCTGTTTTTT	CASRRPGTPGANTGELFF
TRBV6-5	.	.	TRBJ2-4	TGTGCCAGCAGCCGACACAGGGCTGCCAAAAACATTCAGTACTTC	CASSRHRAAKNIQYF
TRBV6-5	.	.	TRBJ2-5	TGTGCCAGCAGTTACTATAAGTCACCAAGGAGGAAGACCCAGTACTTC	CASSYYKSPRRKTQYF
TRBV6-5	.	.	TRBJ1-6	TGTGCCAGCAGTTTAGGCTGGACAGATTCACCCCTCCACTTT	CASSLGWTDSPLHF
TRBV27	.	.	TRBJ1-1	TGTGCCAGCAGTTCGATCATTTCTGTGGGGGGGGACACTGAAGCTTTCTTT	CASSSIISVGGDTEAFF
TRBV5-1	.	TRBD2	TRBJ2-5	TGCGCCAGCAGACCCGGGGTAGCGGGAGACTACGAGACCCAGTACTTC	CASRPGVAGDYETQYF
TRBV11-2	.	.	TRBJ1-2	TGTGCCAGCAGCTTGGGACTTAACTATGGCTACACCTTC	CASSLGLNYGYTF
TRBV5-1	.	.	TRBJ1-1	TGCGCCAGCAGCTTGGAGATACAGGACACTGAAGCTTTCTTT	CASSLEIQDTEAFF
TRBV7-9	.	.	TRBJ1-1	TGTGCCAGCAGCTTATACAGCCAGGAAGCTTTCTTT	CASSLYSQEAFF
TRBV6-5	.	TRBD1	TRBJ2-5	TGTGCCAGCAGTTACTCGTTCAGGGGGGAGACCCAGTACTTC	CASSYSFRGETQYF
TRBV10-1	.	TRBD1	TRBJ1-4	TGCGCCAGCAGTGAAGGGTGGGGGACAGTGGTAGAAAAACTGTTTTTT	CASSEGWGTVVEKLFF
TRBV5-1	.	.	TRBJ2-5	TGCGCCAGCAGCTTGGGTGGGATGTCGGGGGAGACCCAGTACTTC	CASSLGGMSGETQYF
TRBV6-6	.	.	TRBJ2-7	TGTGCCAGCCTGAAGTTCGGAGGGAACCACGAGCAGTACTTC	CASLKFGGNHEQYF
TRBV19	.	.	TRBJ1-1	TGTGCCAGTAGTTCCTTAGGGGGATCGAACACTGAAGCTTTCTTT	CASSSLGGSNTEAFF
TRBV9	.	TRBD2	TRBJ2-1	TGTGCCAGCAGCGTAGTTAGCGGGAGGGCCGGGGAGCAGTTCTTC	CASSVVSGRAGEQFF
TRBV2	.	.	TRBJ1-2	TGTGCCAGCAGCAGGGAGGTTCTGGGCTACACCTTC	CASSREVLGYTF
TRBV5-1	.	.	TRBJ1-3	TGCGCCAGCAGCTTGGCCCAGGGGATTTCCTCTGGAAACACCATATATTTT	CASSLAQGISSGNTIYF
TRBV7-9	.	.	TRBJ1-2	TGTGCCAGCAGCTTAGGAAGCAGGAATGGCTACACCTTC	CASSLGSRNGYTF
TRBV6-5	.	.	TRBJ2-3	TGTGCCAGCAGCCCCGGAGGGCCACCAGATACGCAGTATTTT	CASSPGGPPDTQYF
TRBV10-3	.	TRBD2	TRBJ2-2	TGTGCCACGACTAGCGGTGGAGGGGCTACTGGGGAGCTGTTTTTT	CATTSGGGATGELFF
TRBV5-1	.	TRBD1	TRBJ1-2	TGCGCCAGCTCCACAGGGGGCGTTGGCTATGGCTACACCTTC	CASSTGGVGYGYTF
TRBV29-1	once	.	TRBJ1-1	TGCAGCGTTTTGGGTGGAGGGTCCACTGAAGCTTTCTTT	CSVLGGGSTEAFF
TRBV9	.	TRBD1	TRBJ2-1	TGTGCCAGCAGCGTATTAGGACAGGGAGTATACAATGAGCAGTTCTTC	CASSVLGQGVYNEQFF
TRBV11-2	.	TRBD2	TRBJ2-7	TGTGCCAGCAGTCCCCTAATAGCGGGAGTCGAGCAGTACTTC	CASSPLIAGVEQYF
TRBV28	.	.	TRBJ2-5	TGTGCCAGCAGCAGGGGTCGGGAGACCCAGTACTTC	CASSRGRETQYF
TRBV18	once	TRBD2	TRBJ2-1	TGTGCCAGCTCACCACGTGGACTAGCGGGAGAAACCCCCTTAGACAATGAGCAGTTCTTC	CASSPRGLAGETPLDNEQFF
TRBV19	.	TRBD1	TRBJ2-3	TGTGCCAGTAGTACCCACAGGGGCCGGGGCACAGATACGCAGTATTTT	CASSTHRGRGTDTQYF
TRBV7-3	.	.	TRBJ1-1	TGTGCCAGCAGCTCCCCCAGAATCCCGACAGCTTATTACATGAACACTGAAGCTTTCTTT	CASSSPRIPTAYYMNTEAFF
TRBV4-2	.	TRBD1	TRBJ1-6	TGTGCCAGCAGCCAAGCCGCAACCGGGACAGGAAATTCACCCCTCCACTTT	CASSQAATGTGNSPLHF
TRBV20-1	.	.	TRBJ2-5	TGCAGTGCTAGTCATGAGTTTATCGGGGAGACCCAGTACTTC	CSASHEFIGETQYF
TRBV9	.	TRBD1	TRBJ1-5	TGTGCCAGCAGCGTAGGACAGGGCAGCAATCAGCCCCAGCATTTT	CASSVGQGSNQPQHF
TRBV5-4	.	TRBD2	TRBJ2-1	TGTGCCAGCAGCACGACTAGCGTCTCCTACAATGAGCAGTTCTTC	CASSTTSVSYNEQFF
TRBV13	.	.	TRBJ1-1	TGTGCCAGCAGCTTAGGGGGGGCTACCTCAGCTTTCTTT	CASSLGGATSAFF
TRBV7-3	.	TRBD1	TRBJ1-2	TGTGCCAGCAGCTCCCCCACAGGGGACGGCTACACCTTC	CASSSPTGDGYTF
TRBV30	.	.	TRBJ1-1	TGTGCCTGGAGGCCGACCAGGGGCGAAGCTTTCTTT	CAWRPTRGEAFF
TRBV29-1	few	TRBD1	TRBJ2-2	TGCAGCACCCGGGACAGGGGGATCGCCGGGGAGCTGTTTTTT	CSTRDRGIAGELFF
TRBV18	few	.	TRBJ2-1	TGTGCCAGCTCACCATTCCAGAGCAGTAGCCGGGGTGGCAATGAGCAGTTCTTC	CASSPFQSSSRGGNEQFF
TRBV5-1	.	TRBD2	TRBJ2-5	TGCGCCAGCACTTTAGCGGGGGTCAGGGAGACCCAGTACTTC	CASTLAGVRETQYF